This T cell receptor (beta chain) was sequenced for a study of cytomegalovirus exposure and HLA in healthy donors. 13 Jbeta primers and 60 Vbeta primers were used for the PCR. Generated by immunoSEQ multiplex PCR, the TCRdb table keeps only in-frame clones and is missing some. The sample records about 150,000 clones, over 70% being singletons. As to this clone: Its antigen is still unknown.

Findings and caveats of the study: The study found most TCR sequences rare, yet found some public TCRs in many donors. No immune exposure information besides CMV serostatus was available. Reportedly, HLA-A and HLA-B alleles of most subjects were accurately predicted from TCR beta.

Trimming cost V 5 bases and J 2 bases, with 6 bases left between them. This CDR3 comprises 12 residues. CDR1 is LNHDA and CDR2 is SQIVND in the germline V gene (reference sequence). The chain has TRBV19 and TRBJ2-5; D not resolved. Sequenced material: PBMCs. The sequence was collected from a man in his forties in good health and CMV-seronegative. Here the CDR3 DNA reads TGTGCCAGTAGTTCCGAGCAAGAGACCCAGTACTTC. Translated: CASSSEQETQYF.